This T cell receptor beta chain was documented in a study of T cell responses to AZD1222 COVID-19 vaccine. Study in general: Pooled together were second doses at about 4 or about 12 weeks. Study outcomes and limitations: After the peak T cell response, and only then, were repertoires sampled.

V lost 1 base and J lost 7, with 15 bases in between. Germline V gives CDR1 SGHAT, CDR2 FQNNGV. CDR3 length equals 15 residues. On this clone itself: No antigen is known for it.

TCRdb keeps only in-frame clones here, not all; method: immunoSEQ multiplex PCR. The sample holds roughly 180,000 clones; about 94% are singletons and the top ten take roughly 9.2%. The sequence was obtained from an adult in good health. This sample comprised peripheral blood, obtained on day 0 of AZD1222 vaccination. The gene calls are TRBV11-2 and TRBJ2-3, with D perhaps being TRBD1 or TRBD2 (6 bases each). CDR3 residues: CASSLVRLGGNTQYF. CDR3 in DNA: TGTGCCAGCAGCTTAGTGAGACTAGGGGGAAATACGCAGTATTTT.